The clone carrying this T cell receptor beta chain has only one observation. Primers: 60 Vbeta forward and 13 Jbeta reverse. The data were produced by immunoSEQ multiplex PCR, yet TCRdb's version contains in-frame clones alone and is incomplete. The repertoire holds fewer than 200,000 clones, with 80% to 90% as singletons. Trimming took 6 bases from V and 5 from J; bases not matched to a gene: 7. Germline V gives CDR1 ENHRY, CDR2 SYGVKD. This CDR3 region has 14 residues. This specimen belongs to a study of cytomegalovirus exposure and HLA in healthy donors. The chain couples TRBV10-3 to TRBJ2-5, with 9 bases lining up with TRBD1. The sequence came from a girl aged 2 to 10 in good health and CMV-seropositive. Sequencing was done on a sample of PBMCs. CDR3 amino acids: CAIRGGTGRETQYF. CDR3 coding DNA: TGTGCCATCAGGGGCGGGACAGGGCGGGAGACCCAGTACTTC.